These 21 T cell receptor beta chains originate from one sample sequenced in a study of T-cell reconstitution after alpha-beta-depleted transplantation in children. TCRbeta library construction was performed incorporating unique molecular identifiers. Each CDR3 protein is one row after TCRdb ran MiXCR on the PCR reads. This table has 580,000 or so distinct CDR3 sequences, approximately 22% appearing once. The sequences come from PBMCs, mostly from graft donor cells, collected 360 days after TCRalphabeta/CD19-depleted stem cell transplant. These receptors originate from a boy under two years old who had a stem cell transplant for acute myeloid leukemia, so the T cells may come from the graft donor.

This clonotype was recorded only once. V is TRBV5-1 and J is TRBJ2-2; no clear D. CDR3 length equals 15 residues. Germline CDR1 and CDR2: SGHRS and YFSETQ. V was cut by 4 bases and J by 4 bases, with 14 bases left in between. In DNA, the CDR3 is TGCGCCAGCAGCCTAAGGACCGTCGGCACCGGGGAGCTGTTTTTT. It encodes CASSLRTVGTGELFF.

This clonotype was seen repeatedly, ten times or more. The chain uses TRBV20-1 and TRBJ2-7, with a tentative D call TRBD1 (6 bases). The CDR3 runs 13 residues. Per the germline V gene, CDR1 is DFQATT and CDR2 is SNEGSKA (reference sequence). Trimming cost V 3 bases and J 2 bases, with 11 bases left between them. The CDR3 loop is CSASAGAPYEQYF. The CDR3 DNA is TGCAGTGCTAGCGCAGGGGCCCCCTACGAGCAGTACTTC.

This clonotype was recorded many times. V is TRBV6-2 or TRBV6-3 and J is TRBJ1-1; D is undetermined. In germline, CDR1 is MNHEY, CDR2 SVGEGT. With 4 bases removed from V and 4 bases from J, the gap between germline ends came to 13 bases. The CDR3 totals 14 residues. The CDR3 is CASSSPGSLTEAFF. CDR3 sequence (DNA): TGTGCCAGCAGTTCGCCCGGCTCTCTCACTGAAGCTTTCTTT.

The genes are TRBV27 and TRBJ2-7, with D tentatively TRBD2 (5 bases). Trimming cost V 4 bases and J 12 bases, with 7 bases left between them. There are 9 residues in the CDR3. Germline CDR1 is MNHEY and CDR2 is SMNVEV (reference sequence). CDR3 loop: CASSSRGYF. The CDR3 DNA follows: TGTGCCAGCAGTTCCCGGGGGTACTTC.

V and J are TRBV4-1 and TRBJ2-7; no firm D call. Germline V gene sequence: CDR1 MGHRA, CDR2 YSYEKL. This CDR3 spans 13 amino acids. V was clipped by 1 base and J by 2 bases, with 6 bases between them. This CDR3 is CASSQGQTYEQYV. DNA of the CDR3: TGCGCCAGCAGCCAAGGCCAGACCTACGAGCAGTACGTC.

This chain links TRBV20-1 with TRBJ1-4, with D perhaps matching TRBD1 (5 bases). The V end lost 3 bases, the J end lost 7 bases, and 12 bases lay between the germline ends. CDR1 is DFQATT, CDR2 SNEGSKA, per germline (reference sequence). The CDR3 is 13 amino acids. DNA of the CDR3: TGCAGTGCTAGGAGGGACTCCTCTGAAAAACTGTTTTTT. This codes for CSARRDSSEKLFF.

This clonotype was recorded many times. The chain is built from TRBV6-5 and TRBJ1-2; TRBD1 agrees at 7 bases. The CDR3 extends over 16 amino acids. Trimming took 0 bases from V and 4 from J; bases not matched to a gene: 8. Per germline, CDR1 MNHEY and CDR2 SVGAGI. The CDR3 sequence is CASSYSPRGDSYGYTF. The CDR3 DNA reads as TGTGCCAGCAGTTACTCCCCCAGGGGGGATAGCTATGGCTACACCTTC.

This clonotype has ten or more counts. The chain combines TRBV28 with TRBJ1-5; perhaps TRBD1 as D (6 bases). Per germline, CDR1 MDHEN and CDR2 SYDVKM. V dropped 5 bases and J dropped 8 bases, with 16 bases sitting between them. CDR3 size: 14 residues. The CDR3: CASSPRTEMEPQHF. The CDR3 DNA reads TGTGCCAGCAGTCCCCGGACAGAGATGGAGCCCCAGCATTTT.

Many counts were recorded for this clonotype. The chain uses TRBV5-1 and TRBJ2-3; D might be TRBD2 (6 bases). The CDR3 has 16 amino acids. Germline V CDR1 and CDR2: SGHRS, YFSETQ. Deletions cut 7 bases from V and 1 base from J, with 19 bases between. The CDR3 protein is CASAPGVAGRTDTQYF. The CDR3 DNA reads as TGCGCCAGCGCCCCTGGGGTTGCGGGGCGCACAGATACGCAGTATTTT.

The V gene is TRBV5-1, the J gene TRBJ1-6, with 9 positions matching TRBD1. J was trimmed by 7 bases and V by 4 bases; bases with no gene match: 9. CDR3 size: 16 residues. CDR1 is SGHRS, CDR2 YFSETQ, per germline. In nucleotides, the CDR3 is TGCGCCAGCAGCGCTTCCGGGACAGGGCGGAATTCACCCCTCCACTTT. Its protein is CASSASGTGRNSPLHF.

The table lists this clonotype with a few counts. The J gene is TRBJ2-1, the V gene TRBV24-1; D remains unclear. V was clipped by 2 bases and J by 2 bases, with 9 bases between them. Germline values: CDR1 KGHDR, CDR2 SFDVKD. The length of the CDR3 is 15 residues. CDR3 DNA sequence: TGTGCCACCAGTGATTCCACCGTCACCTACAATGAGCAGTTCTTC. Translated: CATSDSTVTYNEQFF.

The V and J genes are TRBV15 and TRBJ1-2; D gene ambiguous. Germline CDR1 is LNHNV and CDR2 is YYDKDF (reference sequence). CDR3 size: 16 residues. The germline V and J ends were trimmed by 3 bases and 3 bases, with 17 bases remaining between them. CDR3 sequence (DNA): TGTGCCACCAGCAGTATAAAGGCCCCTTTGGACTATGGCTACACCTTC. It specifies CATSSIKAPLDYGYTF.

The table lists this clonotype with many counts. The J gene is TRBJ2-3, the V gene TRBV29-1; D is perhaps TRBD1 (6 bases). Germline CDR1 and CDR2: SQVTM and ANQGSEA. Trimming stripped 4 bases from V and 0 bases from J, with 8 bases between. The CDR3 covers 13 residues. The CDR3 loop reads CSVGGLSTDTQYF. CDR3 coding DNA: TGCAGCGTTGGGGGGCTCAGCACAGATACGCAGTATTTT.

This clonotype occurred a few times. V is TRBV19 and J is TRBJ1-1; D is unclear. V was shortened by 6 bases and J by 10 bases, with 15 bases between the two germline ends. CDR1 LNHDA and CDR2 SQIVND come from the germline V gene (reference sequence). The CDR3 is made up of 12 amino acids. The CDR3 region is CASSAGWDRAFF. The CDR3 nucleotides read TGTGCCAGTAGCGCTGGGTGGGATCGAGCTTTCTTT.

Here the CDR3 reads CASSLAPGLNTGELFF. In DNA form, the CDR3 reads TGTGCCAGCAGCTTAGCGCCGGGACTCAACACCGGGGAGCTGTTTTTT. The genes are TRBV7-8 and TRBJ2-2; maybe TRBD2 (6 bases). V lost 0 bases and J lost 2, with 10 bases in between. CDR3 size: 16 residues. Germline V gives CDR1 SGHVS, CDR2 FQNEAQ.

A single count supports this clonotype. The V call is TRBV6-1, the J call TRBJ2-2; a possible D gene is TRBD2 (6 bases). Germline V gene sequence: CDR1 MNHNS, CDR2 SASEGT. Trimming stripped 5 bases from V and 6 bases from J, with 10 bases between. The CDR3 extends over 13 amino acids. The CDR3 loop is CASSRGGAGELFF. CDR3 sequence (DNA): TGTGCCAGCAGTAGAGGAGGGGCCGGGGAGCTGTTTTTT.

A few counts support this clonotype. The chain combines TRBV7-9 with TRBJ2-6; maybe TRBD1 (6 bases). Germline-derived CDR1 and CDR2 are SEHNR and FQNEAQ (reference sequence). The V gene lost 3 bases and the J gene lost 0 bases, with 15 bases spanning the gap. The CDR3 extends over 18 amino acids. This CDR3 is CASSFRTAYASGANVLTF. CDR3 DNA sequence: TGTGCCAGCAGCTTCCGGACAGCCTACGCCTCTGGGGCCAACGTCCTGACTTTC.

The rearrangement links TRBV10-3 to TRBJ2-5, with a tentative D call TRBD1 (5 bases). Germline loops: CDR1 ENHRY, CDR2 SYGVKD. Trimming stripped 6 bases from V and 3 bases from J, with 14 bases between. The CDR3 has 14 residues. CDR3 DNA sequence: TGTGCCATCAGGTTTTCACTCAGGGAAGAGACCCAGTACTTC. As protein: CAIRFSLREETQYF.

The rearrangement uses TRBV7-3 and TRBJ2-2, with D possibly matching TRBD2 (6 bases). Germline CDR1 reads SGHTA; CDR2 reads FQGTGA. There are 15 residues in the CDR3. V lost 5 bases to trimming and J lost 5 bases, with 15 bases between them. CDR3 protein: CASSPHGGETGELFF. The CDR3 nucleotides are TGTGCCAGCAGCCCGCACGGGGGAGAAACCGGGGAGCTGTTTTTT. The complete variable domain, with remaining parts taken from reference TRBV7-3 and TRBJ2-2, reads GAGVSQTPSNKVTEKGKYVELRCDPISGHTALYWYRQSLGQGPEFLIYFQGTGAADDSGLPNDRFFAVRPEGSVSTLKIQRTERGDSAVYLCASSPHGGETGELFFGEGSRLTVL.

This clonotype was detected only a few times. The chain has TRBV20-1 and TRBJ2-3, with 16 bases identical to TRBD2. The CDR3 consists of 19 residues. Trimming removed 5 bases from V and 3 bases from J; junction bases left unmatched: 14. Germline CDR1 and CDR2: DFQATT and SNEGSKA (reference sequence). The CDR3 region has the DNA TGCAGTGCTCCCGCTGGGACTAGCGGGGGGGCGGGGTTGACAGATACGCAGTATTTT. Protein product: CSAPAGTSGGAGLTDTQYF.

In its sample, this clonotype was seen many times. The DNA for the CDR3 is TGTGCCAGCAGCCAGGGACAGGGACCCACCGGGGAGCTGTTTTTT. This sequence encodes CASSQGQGPTGELFF. This chain joins TRBV5-7 and TRBJ2-2; 9 bases align to TRBD1. TRBV5-7 counts as an open reading frame of uncertain function. The CDR3 length is 15 residues. Unmatched junction bases numbered 5, after V lost 4 bases and J lost 4 bases.